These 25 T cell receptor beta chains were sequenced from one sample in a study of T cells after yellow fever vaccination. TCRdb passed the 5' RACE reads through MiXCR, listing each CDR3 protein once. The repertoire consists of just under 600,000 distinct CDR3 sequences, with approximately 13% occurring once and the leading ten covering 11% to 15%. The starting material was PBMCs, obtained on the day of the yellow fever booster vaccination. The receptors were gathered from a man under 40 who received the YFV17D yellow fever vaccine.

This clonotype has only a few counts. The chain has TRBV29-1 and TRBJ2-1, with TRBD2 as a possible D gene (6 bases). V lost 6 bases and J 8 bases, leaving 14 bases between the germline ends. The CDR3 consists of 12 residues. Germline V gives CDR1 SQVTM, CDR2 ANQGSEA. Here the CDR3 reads CSVTRRADEQFF. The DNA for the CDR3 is TGCAGCGTCACGAGGAGGGCTGATGAGCAGTTCTTC.

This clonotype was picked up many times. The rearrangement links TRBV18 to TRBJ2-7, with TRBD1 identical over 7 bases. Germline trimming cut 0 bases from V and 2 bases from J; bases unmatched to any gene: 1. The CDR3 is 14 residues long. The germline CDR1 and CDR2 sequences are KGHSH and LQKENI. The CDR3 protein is CASSPPGQPYEQYF. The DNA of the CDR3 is TGTGCCAGCTCACCACCGGGACAGCCCTACGAGCAGTACTTC.

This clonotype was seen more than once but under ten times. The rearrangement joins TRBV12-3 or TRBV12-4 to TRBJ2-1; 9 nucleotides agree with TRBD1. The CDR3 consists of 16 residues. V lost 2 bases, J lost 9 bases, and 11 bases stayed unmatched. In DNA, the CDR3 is TGTGCCAGCAGTTTACCCCAAGGGACAGGGTTCAGTGAGCAGTTCTTC. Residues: CASSLPQGTGFSEQFF.

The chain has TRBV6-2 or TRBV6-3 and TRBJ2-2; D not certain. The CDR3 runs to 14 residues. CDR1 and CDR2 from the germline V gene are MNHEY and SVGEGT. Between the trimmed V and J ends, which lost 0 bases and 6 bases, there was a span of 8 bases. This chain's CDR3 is CASSYSVGPGELFF. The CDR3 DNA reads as TGTGCCAGCAGTTACTCCGTAGGCCCCGGGGAGCTGTTTTTT.

The CDR3 protein is CASSQSEKRKSNEQFF. The CDR3 nucleotides read TGTGCCAGCAGCCAATCCGAGAAGCGAAAGTCCAATGAGCAGTTCTTC. The chain uses TRBV14 and TRBJ2-1; D unclear. From germline, CDR1 is SGHDN and CDR2 FVKESK. CDR3 size: 16 residues. V dropped 2 bases and J dropped 6 bases, with 17 bases sitting between them.

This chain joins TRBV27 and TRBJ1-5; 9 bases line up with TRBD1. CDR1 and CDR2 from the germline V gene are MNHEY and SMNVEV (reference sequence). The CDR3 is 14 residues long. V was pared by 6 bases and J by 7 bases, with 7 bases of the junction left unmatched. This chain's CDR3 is CASRTTGGQQPQHF. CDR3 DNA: TGTGCCAGCAGGACAACAGGGGGCCAGCAGCCCCAGCATTTT.

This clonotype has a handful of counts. This chain's CDR3 is CASSYGTGELFF. The CDR3 DNA reads TGTGCCAGCAGTTACGGGACCGGGGAGCTGTTTTTT. This sequence joins TRBV6-2 or TRBV6-3 and TRBJ2-2, with D hard to call. The CDR3 covers 12 residues. Germline V CDR1 and CDR2: MNHEY, SVGEGT. Between the trimmed V and J ends, which lost 2 bases and 5 bases, there was a span of 3 bases.

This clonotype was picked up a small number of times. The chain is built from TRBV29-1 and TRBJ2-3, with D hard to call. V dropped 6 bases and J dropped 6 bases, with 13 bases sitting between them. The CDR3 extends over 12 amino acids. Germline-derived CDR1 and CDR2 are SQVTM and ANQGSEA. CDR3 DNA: TGCAGCGTCCTCTCTGGTGGGGATACGCAGTATTTT. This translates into CSVLSGGDTQYF.

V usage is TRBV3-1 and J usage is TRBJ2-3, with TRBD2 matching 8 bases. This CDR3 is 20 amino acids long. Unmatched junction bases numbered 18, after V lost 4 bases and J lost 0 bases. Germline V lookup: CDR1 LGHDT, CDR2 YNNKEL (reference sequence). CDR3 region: CASSPGPGRAGQGSTDTQYF. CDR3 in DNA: TGTGCCAGCAGCCCAGGTCCCGGGAGGGCCGGACAAGGAAGCACAGATACGCAGTATTTT.

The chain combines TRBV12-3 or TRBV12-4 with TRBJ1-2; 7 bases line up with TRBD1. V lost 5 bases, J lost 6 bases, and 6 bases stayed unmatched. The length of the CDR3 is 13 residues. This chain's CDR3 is CASSADRVDGYTF. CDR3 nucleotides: TGTGCCAGCAGTGCCGACAGGGTGGATGGCTACACCTTC.

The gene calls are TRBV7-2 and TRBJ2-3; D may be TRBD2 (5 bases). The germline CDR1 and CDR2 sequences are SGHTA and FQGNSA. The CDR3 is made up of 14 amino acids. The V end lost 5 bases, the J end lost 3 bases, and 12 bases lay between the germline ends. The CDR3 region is CASSRRALTDTQYF. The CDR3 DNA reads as TGTGCCAGCAGCCGGCGGGCCTTAACAGATACGCAGTATTTT.

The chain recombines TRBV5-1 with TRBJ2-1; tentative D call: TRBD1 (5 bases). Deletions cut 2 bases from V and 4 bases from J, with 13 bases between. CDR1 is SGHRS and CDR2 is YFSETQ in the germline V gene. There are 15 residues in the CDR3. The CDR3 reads CASSFIGQSYNEQFF. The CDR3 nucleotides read TGCGCCAGCAGCTTTATAGGACAAAGTTACAATGAGCAGTTCTTC.

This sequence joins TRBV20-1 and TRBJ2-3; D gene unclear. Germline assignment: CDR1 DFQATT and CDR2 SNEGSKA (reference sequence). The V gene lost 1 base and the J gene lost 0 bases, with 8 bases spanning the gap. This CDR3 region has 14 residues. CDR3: CSARAPSSTDTQYF. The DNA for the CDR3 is TGCAGTGCTAGAGCCCCCTCTAGCACAGATACGCAGTATTTT.

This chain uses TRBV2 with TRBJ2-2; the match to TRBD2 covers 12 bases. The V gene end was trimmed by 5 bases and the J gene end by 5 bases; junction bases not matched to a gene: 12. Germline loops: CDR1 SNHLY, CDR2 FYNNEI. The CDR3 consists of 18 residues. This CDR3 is CASSRTTSGSLGTGELFF. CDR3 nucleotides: TGTGCCAGCAGTAGAACGACTAGCGGGAGCTTGGGTACCGGGGAGCTGTTTTTT.

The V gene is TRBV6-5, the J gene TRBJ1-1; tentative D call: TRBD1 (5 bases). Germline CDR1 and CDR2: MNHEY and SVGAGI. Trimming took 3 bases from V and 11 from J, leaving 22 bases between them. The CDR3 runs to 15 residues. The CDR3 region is CASSYSRGRVGAAFF. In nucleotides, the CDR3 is TGTGCCAGCAGTTATAGTAGGGGCAGGGTTGGGGCGGCTTTCTTT.

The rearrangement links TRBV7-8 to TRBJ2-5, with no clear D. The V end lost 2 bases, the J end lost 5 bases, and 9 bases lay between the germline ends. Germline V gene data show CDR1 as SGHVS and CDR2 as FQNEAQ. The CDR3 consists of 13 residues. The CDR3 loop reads CASSLTPEETQYF. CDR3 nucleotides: TGTGCCAGCAGCTTAACCCCCGAGGAGACCCAGTACTTC.

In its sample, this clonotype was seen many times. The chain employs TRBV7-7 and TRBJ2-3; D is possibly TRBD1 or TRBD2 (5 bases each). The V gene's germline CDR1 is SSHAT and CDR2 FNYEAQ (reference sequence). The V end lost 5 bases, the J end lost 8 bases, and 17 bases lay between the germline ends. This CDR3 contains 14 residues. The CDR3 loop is CASSGDGRTATQYF. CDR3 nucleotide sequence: TGTGCCAGCAGCGGGGACGGCCGGACGGCTACGCAGTATTTT.

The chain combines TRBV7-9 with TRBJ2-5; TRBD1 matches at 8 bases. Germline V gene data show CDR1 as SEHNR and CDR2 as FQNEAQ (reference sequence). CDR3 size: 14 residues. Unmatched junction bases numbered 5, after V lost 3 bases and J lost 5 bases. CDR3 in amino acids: CASSFRQGFETQYF. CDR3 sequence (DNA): TGTGCCAGCAGCTTCCGACAGGGGTTCGAGACCCAGTACTTC.

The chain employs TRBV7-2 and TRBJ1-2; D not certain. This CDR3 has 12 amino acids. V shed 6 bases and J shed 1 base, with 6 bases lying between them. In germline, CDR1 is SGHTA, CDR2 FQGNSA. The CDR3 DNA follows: TGTGCCAGCAGAGTCAGTAACTATGGCTACACCTTC. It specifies CASRVSNYGYTF.

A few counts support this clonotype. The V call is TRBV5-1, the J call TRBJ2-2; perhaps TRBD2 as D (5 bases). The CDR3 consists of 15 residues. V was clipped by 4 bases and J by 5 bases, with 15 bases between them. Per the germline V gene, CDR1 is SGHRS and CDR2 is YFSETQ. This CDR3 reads CASSDGGLGTGELFF. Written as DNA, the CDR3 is TGCGCCAGCAGCGACGGAGGACTGGGGACCGGGGAGCTGTTTTTT.

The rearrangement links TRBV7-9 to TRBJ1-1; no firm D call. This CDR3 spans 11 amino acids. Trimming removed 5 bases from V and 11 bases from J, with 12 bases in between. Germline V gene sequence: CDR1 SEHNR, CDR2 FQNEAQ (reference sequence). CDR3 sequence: CASSNPRRAFF. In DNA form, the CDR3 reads TGTGCCAGCAGCAATCCCCGCCGCGCTTTCTTT.

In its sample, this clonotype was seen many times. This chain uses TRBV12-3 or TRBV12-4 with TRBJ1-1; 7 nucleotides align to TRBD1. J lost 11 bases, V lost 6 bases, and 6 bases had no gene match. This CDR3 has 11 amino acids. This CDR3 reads CASRQTGNAFF. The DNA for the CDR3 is TGTGCCAGCAGACAGACAGGGAACGCTTTCTTT.

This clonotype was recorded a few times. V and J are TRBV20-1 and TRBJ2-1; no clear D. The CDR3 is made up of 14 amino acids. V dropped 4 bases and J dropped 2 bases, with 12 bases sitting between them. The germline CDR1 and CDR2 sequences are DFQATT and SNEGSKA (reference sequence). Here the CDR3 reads CSATAVRTYNEQFF. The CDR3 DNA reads TGCAGTGCTACCGCGGTACGAACCTACAATGAGCAGTTCTTC.

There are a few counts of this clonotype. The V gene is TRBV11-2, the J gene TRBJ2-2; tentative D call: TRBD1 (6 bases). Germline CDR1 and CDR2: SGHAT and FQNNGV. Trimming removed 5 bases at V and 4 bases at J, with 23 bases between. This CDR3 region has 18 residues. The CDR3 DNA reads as TGTGCCAGCAGCCCTCGAGTTGGGGGCCAAGGGGTCACCGGGGAGCTGTTTTTT. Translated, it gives CASSPRVGGQGVTGELFF.

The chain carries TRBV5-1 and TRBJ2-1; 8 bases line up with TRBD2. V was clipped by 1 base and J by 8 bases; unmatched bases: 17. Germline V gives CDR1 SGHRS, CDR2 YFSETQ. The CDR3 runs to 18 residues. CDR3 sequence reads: CASSLTSISGGALDEQFF. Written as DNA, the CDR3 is TGCGCCAGCAGCTTGACGTCAATTTCCGGGGGGGCCTTGGATGAGCAGTTCTTC.